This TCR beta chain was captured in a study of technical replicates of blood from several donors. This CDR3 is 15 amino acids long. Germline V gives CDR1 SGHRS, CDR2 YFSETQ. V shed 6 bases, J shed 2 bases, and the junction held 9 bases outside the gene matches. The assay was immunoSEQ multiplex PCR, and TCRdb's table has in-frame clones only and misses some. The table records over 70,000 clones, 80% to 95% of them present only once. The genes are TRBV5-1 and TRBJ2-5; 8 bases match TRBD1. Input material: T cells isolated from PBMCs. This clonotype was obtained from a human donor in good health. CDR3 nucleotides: TGCGCCAGCACCGTGGACAGGGCAATACAAGAGACCCAGTACTTC. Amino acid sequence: CASTVDRAIQETQYF.